The clone carrying this T cell receptor beta chain was detected only a few times. The antigen remains undetermined. The data are from a study of human T cells and chemical hapten exposure. Turning to the study itself: Minor pooled library volume differences mainly drove per-sample TCR yield variation.

Methods used by the authors: Sample-level TCR yields exhibited a median of roughly 96,000, with a range of about 23,224 to 690,600. TCRdb redid the calling of the RACE reads with MiXCR, one entry per CDR3 protein. The V and J calls were not made by the authors but by TCRdb's processing. The sample holds about 42,000 distinct CDR3 sequences; 9.5% to 10% are singletons and the top ten take around 15%. Time point denoted: patch test 2, 6 weeks after DPC sensitization. Treatment defined: therapeutic diphenylcyclopropenone sensitization with weekly scalp DPC. The study extracted total RNA from unfractionated whole blood. Broader study findings: Each of the donors had alopecia, so their immune responses may not resemble those of healthy people. Positively correlated with patch test score were the counts of PT1 expanded TCRs.

Germline V CDR1 and CDR2: SGHKS, YYEKEE (reference sequence). CDR3 length: 14 amino acids. Trimming cost V 0 bases and J 9 bases; bases outside gene matches: 6. The chain links TRBV5-5 to TRBJ2-1; TRBD2 aligns across 7 bases. This sequence was found in a woman aged 30 to 39 with alopecia areata. Some clones in this sample may be carry-over from other donors' samples. The specimen was whole blood, collected in connection with sensitization to the hapten diphenylcyclopropenone (DPC). DNA for the CDR3: TGTGCCAGCAGCTTGGGACGGGGGGTTGGTGAGCAGTTCTTC. Its protein product is CASSLGRGVGEQFF.